This T cell receptor beta chain is from a study of shared clonotypes between healthy human individuals. Looked up from germline, CDR1 is SGHVS and CDR2 is FQNEAQ. The CDR3 has 19 amino acids. Unmatched junction bases numbered 16, after V lost 9 bases and J lost 0 bases. General observations from the study: Rarefaction analysis demonstrated incomplete sorted-subset sequencing notwithstanding large depth. Clonotypes that were shared across a handful of donors made up around 5% of naive CD4 clonotypes. Apart from blood, nothing was sampled; tissue repertoires likely differ.

Each cell subset's genomic DNA was divided evenly among several immunoSEQ plates. The method was immunoSEQ multiplex PCR; TCRdb's version includes in-frame clones alone and lacks a portion of them. Of some 1,100,000 clones in the sample, 78% were seen once. Notes on this clone: No antigen is known for it.

Sequenced: memory CD4+ T cells from PBMCs. Subset: CD45RA-negative fraction. The V gene is TRBV7-8, the J gene TRBJ2-6; 8 positions match TRBD1. The source is a man aged 18-30 years in good health. Some clones in this sample may be carry-over from other donors' samples. CDR3 sequence reads: CARGPGQDSISSGANVLTF. CDR3 nucleotide sequence: TGTGCCAGGGGACCGGGACAGGACTCGATTAGCTCTGGGGCCAACGTCCTGACTTTC.